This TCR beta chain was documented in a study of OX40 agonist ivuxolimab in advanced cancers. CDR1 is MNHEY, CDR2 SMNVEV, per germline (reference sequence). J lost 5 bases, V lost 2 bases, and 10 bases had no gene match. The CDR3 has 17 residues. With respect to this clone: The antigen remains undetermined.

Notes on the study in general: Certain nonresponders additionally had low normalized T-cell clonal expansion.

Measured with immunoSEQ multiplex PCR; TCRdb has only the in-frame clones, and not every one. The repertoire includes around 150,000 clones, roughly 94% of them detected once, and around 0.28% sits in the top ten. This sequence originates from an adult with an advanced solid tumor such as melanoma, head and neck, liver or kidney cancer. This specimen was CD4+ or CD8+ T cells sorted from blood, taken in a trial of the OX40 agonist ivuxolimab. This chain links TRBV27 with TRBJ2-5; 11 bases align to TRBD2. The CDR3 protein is CASSLATSGSWGETQYF. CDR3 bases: TGTGCCAGCAGTTTAGCCACTAGCGGGAGTTGGGGGGAGACCCAGTACTTC.